This T cell receptor (beta chain) was found in a study of shared clonotypes between healthy human individuals. TCRdb's table, derived via immunoSEQ multiplex PCR, lists solely in-frame clones and lacks some. The table shows around 1.4 million clones, with approximately 98.5% occurring only once. The V and J ends lost 1 base and 6 bases respectively, with 13 bases between them. The CDR3 is 15 amino acids. Germline V lookup: CDR1 MGHDK, CDR2 SYGVNS. Findings of the study overall: Non-shared clonotypes showed lower generation probabilities than clonotypes common to all four donors.

Concerning this clone itself: Its antigen is as yet unknown.

The sequencing sample was made of naive CD4+ T cells sorted from blood. As to subset: CD45RA+ positively selected. This chain connects TRBV25-1 to TRBJ2-1; D perhaps matches TRBD2 (7 bases). This TCR was sampled from a man aged 25 to 40 in good health. CDR3 amino acids: CASSEWGGTFNEQFF. In nucleotides, the CDR3 is TGTGCCAGCAGTGAATGGGGGGGGACATTCAATGAGCAGTTCTTC.